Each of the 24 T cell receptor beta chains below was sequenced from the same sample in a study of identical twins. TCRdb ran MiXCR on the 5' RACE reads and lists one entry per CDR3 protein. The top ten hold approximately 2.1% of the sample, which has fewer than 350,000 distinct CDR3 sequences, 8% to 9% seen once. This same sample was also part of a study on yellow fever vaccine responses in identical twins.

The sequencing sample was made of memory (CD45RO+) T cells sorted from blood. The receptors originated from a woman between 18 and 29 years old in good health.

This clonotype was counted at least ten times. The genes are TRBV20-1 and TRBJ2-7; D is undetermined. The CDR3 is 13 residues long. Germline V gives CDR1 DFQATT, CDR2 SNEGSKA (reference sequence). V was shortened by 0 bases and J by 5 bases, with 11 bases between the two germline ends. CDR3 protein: CSARDGVFHEQYF. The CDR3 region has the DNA TGCAGTGCTAGAGATGGGGTATTCCACGAGCAGTACTTC.

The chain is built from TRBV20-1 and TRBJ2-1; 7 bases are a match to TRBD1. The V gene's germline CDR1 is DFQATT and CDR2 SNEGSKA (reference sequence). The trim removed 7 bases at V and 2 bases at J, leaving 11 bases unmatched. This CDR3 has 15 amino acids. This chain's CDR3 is CSGRQDRVPYNEQFF. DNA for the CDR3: TGCAGTGGTCGACAAGACAGGGTCCCCTACAATGAGCAGTTCTTC.

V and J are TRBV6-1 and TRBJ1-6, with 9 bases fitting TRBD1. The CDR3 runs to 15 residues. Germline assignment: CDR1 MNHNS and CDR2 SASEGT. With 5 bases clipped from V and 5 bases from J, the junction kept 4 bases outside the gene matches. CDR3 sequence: CASSRDRVDNSPLHF. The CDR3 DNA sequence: TGTGCCAGCAGTCGGGACAGGGTGGATAATTCACCCCTCCACTTT.

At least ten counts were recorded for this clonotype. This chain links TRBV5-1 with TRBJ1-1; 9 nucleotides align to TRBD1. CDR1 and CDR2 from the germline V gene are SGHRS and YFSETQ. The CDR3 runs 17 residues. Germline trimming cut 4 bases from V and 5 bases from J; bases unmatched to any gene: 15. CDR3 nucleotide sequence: TGCGCCAGCAGCCAAATTACTACAGGGGGCGGTAGGACTGAAGCTTTCTTT. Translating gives CASSQITTGGGRTEAFF.

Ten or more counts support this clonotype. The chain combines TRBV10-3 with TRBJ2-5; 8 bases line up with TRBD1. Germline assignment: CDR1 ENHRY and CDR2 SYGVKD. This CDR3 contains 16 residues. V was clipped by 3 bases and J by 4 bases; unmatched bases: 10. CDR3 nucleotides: TGTGCCATCAGTGACCAAGGTACAGGGGGAGGAGAGACCCAGTACTTC. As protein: CAISDQGTGGGETQYF.

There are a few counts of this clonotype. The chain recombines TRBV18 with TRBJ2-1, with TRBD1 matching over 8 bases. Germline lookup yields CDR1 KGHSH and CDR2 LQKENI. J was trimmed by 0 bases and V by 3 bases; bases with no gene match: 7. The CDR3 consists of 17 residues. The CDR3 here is CASSPRPGQDSYNEQFF. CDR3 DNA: TGTGCCAGCTCACCTAGACCGGGACAGGACTCCTACAATGAGCAGTTCTTC.

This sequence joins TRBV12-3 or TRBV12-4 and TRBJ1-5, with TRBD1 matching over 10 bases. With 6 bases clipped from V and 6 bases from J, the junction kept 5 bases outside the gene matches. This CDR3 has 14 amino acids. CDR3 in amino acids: CASRRDRGGQPQHF. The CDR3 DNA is TGTGCCAGCAGACGGGACAGGGGCGGTCAGCCCCAGCATTTT.

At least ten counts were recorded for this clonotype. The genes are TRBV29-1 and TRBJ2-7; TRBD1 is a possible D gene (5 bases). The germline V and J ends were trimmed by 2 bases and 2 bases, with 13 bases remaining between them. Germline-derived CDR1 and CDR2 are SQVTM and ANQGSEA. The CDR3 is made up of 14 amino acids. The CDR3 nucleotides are TGCAGCGTTGAAAGTCAGGGAAAACCCTACGAGCAGTACTTC. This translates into CSVESQGKPYEQYF.

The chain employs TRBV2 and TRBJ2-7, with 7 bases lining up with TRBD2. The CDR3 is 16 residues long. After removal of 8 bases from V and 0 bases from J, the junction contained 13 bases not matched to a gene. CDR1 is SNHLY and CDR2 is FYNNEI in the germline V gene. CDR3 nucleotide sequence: TGTGCCAGCCGCGTAAGGGTGGGACTATCCTCCTACGAGCAGTACTTC. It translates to CASRVRVGLSSYEQYF. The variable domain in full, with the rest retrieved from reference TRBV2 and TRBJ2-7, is EPEVTQTPSHQVTQMGQEVILRCVPISNHLYFYWYRQILGQKVEFLVSFYNNEISEKSEIFDDQFSVERPDGSNFTLKIRSTKLEDSAMYFCASRVRVGLSSYEQYFGPGTRLTVT.

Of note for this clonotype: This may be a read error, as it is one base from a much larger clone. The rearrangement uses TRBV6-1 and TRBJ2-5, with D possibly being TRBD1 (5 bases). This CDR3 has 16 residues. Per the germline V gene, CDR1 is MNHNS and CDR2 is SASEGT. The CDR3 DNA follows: TGTGCCAGCAGTCGAGGTTATGGACACCTCCAAGACACCCAGTACTTC. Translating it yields CASSRGYGHLQDTQYF.

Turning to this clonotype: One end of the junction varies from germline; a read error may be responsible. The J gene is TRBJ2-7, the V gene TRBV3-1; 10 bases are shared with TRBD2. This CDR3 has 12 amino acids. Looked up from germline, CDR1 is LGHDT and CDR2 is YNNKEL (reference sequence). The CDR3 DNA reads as TGTACCAGCAGCCCGGGACTAGCGGAGCAGTACTTC. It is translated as CTSSPGLAEQYF.

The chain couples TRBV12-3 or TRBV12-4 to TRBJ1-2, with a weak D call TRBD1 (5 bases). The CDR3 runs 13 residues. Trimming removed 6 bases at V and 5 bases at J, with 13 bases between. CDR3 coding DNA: TGTGCCAGCAGACCAGCGGGGACTTATGGCTACACCTTC. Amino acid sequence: CASRPAGTYGYTF.

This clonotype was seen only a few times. CDR3 nucleotides: TGCAGTGCTAGAATGGGACAGGGGGTGGAGACCCAGTACTTC. Translating it yields CSARMGQGVETQYF. The chain carries TRBV20-1 and TRBJ2-5; 11 positions agree with TRBD1. The junction had 4 bases not matched to a gene; V was cut back by 2 bases and J by 5 bases. Germline CDR1 is DFQATT and CDR2 is SNEGSKA (reference sequence). This CDR3 has 14 amino acids.

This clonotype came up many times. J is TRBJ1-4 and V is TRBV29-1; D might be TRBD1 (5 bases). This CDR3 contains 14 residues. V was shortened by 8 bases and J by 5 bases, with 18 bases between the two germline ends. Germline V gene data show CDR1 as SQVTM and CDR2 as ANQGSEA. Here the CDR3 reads CSIGTGTANEKLFF. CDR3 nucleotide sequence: TGCAGCATCGGAACGGGGACCGCAAATGAAAAACTGTTTTTT.

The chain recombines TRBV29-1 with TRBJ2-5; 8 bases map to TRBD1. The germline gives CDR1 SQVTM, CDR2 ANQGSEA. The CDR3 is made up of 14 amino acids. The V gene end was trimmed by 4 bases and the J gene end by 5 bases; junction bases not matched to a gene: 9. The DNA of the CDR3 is TGCAGCGTTGTTGCAGGGGGCGCGGGGGAGACCCAGTACTTC. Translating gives CSVVAGGAGETQYF.

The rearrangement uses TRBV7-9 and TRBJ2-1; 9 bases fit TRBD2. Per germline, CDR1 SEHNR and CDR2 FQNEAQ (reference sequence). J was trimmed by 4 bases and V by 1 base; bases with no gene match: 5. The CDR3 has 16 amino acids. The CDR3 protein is CASSLGASGGYNEQFF. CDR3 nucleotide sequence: TGTGCCAGCAGCTTAGGGGCAAGCGGGGGGTACAATGAGCAGTTCTTC. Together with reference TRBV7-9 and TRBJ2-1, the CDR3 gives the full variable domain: DTGVSQNPRHKITKRGQNVTFRCDPISEHNRLYWYRQTLGQGPEFLTYFQNEAQLEKSRLLSDRFSAERPKGSFSTLEIQRTEQGDSAMYLCASSLGASGGYNEQFFGPGTRLTVL.

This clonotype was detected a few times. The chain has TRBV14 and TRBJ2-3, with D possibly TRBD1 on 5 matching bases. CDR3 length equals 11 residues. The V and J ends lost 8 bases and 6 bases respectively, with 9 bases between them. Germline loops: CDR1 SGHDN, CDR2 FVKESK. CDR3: CASGAGDTQYF. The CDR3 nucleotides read TGTGCCAGCGGGGCTGGCGATACGCAGTATTTT. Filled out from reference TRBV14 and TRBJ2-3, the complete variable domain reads EAGVTQFPSHSVIEKGQTVTLRCDPISGHDNLYWYRRVMGKEIKFLLHFVKESKQDESGMPNNRFLAERTGGTYSTLKVQPAELEDSGVYFCASGAGDTQYFGPGTRLTVL.

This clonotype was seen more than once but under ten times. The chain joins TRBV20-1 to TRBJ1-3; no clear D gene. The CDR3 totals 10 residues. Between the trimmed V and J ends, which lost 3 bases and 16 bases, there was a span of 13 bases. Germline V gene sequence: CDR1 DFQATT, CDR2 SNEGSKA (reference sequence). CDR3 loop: CSARAGVVYF. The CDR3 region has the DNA TGCAGTGCTAGGGCTGGAGTTGTGTATTTT.

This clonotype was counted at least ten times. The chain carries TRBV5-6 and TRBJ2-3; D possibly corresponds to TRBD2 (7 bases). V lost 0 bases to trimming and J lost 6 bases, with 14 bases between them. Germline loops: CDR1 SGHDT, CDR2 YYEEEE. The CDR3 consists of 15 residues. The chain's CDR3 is CASSLVGGGADTQYF. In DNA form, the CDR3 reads TGTGCCAGCAGCTTGGTAGGAGGGGGGGCCGATACGCAGTATTTT.

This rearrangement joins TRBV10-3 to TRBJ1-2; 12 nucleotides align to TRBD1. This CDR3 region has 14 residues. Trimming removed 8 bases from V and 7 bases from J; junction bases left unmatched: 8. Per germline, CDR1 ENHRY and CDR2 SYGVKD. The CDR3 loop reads CAIGTGGADSGYTF. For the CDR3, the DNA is TGTGCCATCGGGACAGGGGGCGCTGATAGTGGCTACACCTTC.

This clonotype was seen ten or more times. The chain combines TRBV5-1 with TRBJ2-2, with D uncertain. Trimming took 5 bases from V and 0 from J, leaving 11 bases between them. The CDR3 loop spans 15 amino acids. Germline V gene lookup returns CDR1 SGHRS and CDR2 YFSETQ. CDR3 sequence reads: CASSSTIANTGELFF. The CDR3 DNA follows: TGCGCCAGCAGTTCCACGATAGCGAACACCGGGGAGCTGTTTTTT.

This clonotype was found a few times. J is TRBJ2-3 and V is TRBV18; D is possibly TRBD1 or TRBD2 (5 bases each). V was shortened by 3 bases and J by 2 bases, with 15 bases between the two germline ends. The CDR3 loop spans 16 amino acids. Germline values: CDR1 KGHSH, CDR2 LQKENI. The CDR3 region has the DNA TGTGCCAGCTCACCCCCAGGGCGGGCTTTCACAGATACGCAGTATTTT. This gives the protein CASSPPGRAFTDTQYF.

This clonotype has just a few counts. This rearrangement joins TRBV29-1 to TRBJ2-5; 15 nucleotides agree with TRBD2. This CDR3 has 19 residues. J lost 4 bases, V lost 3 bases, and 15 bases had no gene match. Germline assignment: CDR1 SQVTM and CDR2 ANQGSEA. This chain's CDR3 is CSVEGGTSGGTGFRETQYF. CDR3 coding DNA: TGCAGCGTTGAGGGGGGGACTAGCGGGGGGACGGGTTTTCGAGAGACCCAGTACTTC. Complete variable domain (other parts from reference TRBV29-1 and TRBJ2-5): SAVISQKPSRDICQRGTSLTIQCQVDSQVTMMFWYRQQPGQSLTLIATANQGSEATYESGFVIDKFPISRPNLTFSTLTVSNMSPEDSSIYLCSVEGGTSGGTGFRETQYFGPGTRLLVL.

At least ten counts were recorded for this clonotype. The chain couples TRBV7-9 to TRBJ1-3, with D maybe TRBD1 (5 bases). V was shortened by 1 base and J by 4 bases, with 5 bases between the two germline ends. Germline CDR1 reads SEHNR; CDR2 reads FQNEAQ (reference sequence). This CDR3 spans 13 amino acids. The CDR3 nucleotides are TGTGCCAGCAGCTTAGGACAGGGAAACACCATATATTTT. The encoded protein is CASSLGQGNTIYF.